This T cell receptor (beta chain) originates from a study of blood T cell repertoires in COVID-19. About the study: COVID-19 samples, acute and convalescent, were from the United States, Italy and Spain.

TCRdb keeps only in-frame clones here, not all; method: immunoSEQ multiplex PCR. This sample yields 77,000 or so clones, of which approximately 74% are seen a single time; 2% to 3% belongs to the top ten. The CDR3 runs to 13 residues. V lost 7 bases, J lost 10 bases, and 11 bases stayed unmatched. Germline lookup yields CDR1 MRHNA and CDR2 SNTAGT. The TCR originated in a human donor with acute or convalescent COVID-19. The donor label of this sample is uncertain. J is TRBJ1-1 and V is TRBV6-4, with 8 bases fitting TRBD1. The sequencing sample was made of peripheral blood. The CDR3 DNA is TGTGCCAGCATCGCGGACCAGGGGGCGCGAGCTTTCTTT. This codes for CASIADQGARAFF.